This is a list of T cell receptor beta chains from one sample in a study of control samples from healthy donors and cancer patients. Repertoires were generated with immunoSEQ multiplex PCR, while TCRdb's copy carries only in-frame clones and drops some. The sample includes approximately 76,000 clones, 80% to 90% of them seen just once. Sequenced material: PBMCs. The source is a man between 60 and 70 years old with head and neck cancer. Both conserved end residues are part of each CDR3. D genes are given only for firm matches. The size field is filled for only some rows; it gives once, few, many or a size class.

J	size	D	V	DNA	CDR3
TRBJ2-1	.	TRBD2	TRBV25-1	TGTGCCAGCAGTGAATTGGGGACTAGCGGATACAATGAGCAGTTCTTC	CASSELGTSGYNEQFF
TRBJ1-1	.	.	TRBV5-1	TGCGCCAGCAGTCCGTTCGGGGTGAACACTGAAGCTTTCTTT	CASSPFGVNTEAFF
TRBJ2-2	.	.	TRBV7-9	TGTGCCAGCAGCTTAGTAGGGGGGTTCAACACCGGGGAGCTGTTTTTT	CASSLVGGFNTGELFF
TRBJ2-3	.	TRBD1	TRBV5-5	TGTGCCAGCAGCTTAAGAGGGGGCTCTAGCACAGATACGCAGTATTTT	CASSLRGGSSTDTQYF
TRBJ2-6	.	TRBD1	TRBV4-1	TGCGCCAGCAGCCAAGAGAAGAGAGGCCCCGGGACAGTTAACTCTGGGGCCAACGTCCTGACTTTC	CASSQEKRGPGTVNSGANVLTF
TRBJ2-3	.	TRBD2	TRBV5-6	TGTGCCAGCAGCTTGGGCTTAGCGGGAGAGGCAGATACGCAGTATTTT	CASSLGLAGEADTQYF
TRBJ1-5	.	.	TRBV6-6	TGTGCCAGCAGTTATGGGGGGCTTCTGAGGCCCCAGCATTTT	CASSYGGLLRPQHF
TRBJ2-2	few	.	TRBV21-1	TGTGCCAGCAGCAAAGCGGGACAGGTGAAACTGAACACCGGGGAGCTGTTTTTT	CASSKAGQVKLNTGELFF
TRBJ2-3	.	.	TRBV10-3	TGTGCCATCAGTGAGTCATTAGGGTCTAGCACAGATACGCAGTATTTT	CAISESLGSSTDTQYF
TRBJ2-3	.	TRBD2	TRBV11-3	TGTGCCAGCAGCTTACGTAGCGGGAGTGGAGGCACAGATACGCAGTATTTT	CASSLRSGSGGTDTQYF
TRBJ1-1	.	.	TRBV11-2	TGTGCCAGCAGCTTAGTCTGGAATTCGGCGGCTGAAGCTTTCTTT	CASSLVWNSAAEAFF
TRBJ1-1	.	.	TRBV7-9	TGTGCCAGCAGCACCGGGTCCATGAACACTGAAGCTTTCTTT	CASSTGSMNTEAFF
TRBJ2-3	.	TRBD2	TRBV19	TGTGCCAGTACCTTAGCGGGAGGGCCGACAGATACGCAGTATTTT	CASTLAGGPTDTQYF
TRBJ2-3	.	.	TRBV6-5	TGTGCCAGCAGTTGGTCGGGAAGGTCGTCAGATACGCAGTATTTT	CASSWSGRSSDTQYF
TRBJ1-1	.	.	TRBV6-5	TGTGCCAGCAGTTACGGACAAAACACTGAAGCTTTCTTT	CASSYGQNTEAFF
TRBJ2-3	.	TRBD2	TRBV5-1	TGCGCCAGCAGCCCGCTAGCGGGAAGGTCAGATACGCAGTATTTT	CASSPLAGRSDTQYF